This entry concerns a single T cell receptor beta chain. As yet, its antigen is unknown. This entry comes from a study of radiotherapy plus CTLA-4 blockade in lung cancer. About the research overall: Overall, roughly 18% of patients showed an objective response, while 31% attained disease control.

In germline, CDR1 is SGHTA, CDR2 FQGTGA. The CDR3 spans 19 residues. V shed 2 bases and J 2 bases; nucleotides not matched to a gene: 16. Libraries were prepared by immunoSEQ multiplex PCR; TCRdb keeps only in-frame clonotypes and omits some of them. The profile shows approximately 97,000 clones, about four fifths of them singletons. General study points: Among blood TCR repertoires after radiotherapy plus ipilimumab, tumor-derived clones expanded.

CTLA-4 blockade using ipilimumab, together with focal radiation, was received by patients with chemo-refractory metastatic non-small-cell lung cancer. The input for sequencing was peripheral blood, taken from a patient treated with radiotherapy plus ipilimumab. The rearrangement links TRBV7-3 to TRBJ2-5; 8 nucleotides match TRBD2. The TCR sequence derives from a human donor with non-small cell lung cancer who had stable disease on radiotherapy plus ipilimumab. Here the CDR3 DNA reads TGTGCCAGCAGCTTATATGGCCCGGGGGGGCAGGGGTCTCAAGAGACCCAGTACTTC. This encodes CASSLYGPGGQGSQETQYF.